A single sample gave rise to the 19 T cell receptor beta chains below, sequenced in a study of shared clonotypes between healthy human individuals. Assay: immunoSEQ multiplex PCR; the TCRdb copy retains only in-frame clones and omits some. The sample includes around 690,000 clones, less than 95% of them seen just once. Sequenced material: memory CD8+ T cells from PBMCs. Indicated subset: CD45RO+ cells pooled with CCR7-negative TemRA cells. The receptors were gathered from a man aged 18 to 29 in good health. Some clones in this sample may be carry-over from other donors' samples.

This clone has a single count. The chain recombines TRBV19 with TRBJ1-1, with D perhaps matching TRBD1 (6 bases). Germline V lookup: CDR1 LNHDA, CDR2 SQIVND (reference sequence). The ends were cut back, 3 bases at V and 5 bases at J, with 13 bases in the middle. This CDR3 is 14 amino acids long. CDR3 region: CASSMGQGRTEAFF. CDR3 bases: TGTGCCAGTAGTATGGGTCAGGGGAGGACTGAAGCTTTCTTT.

V gene TRBV28 combines with J gene TRBJ2-1, with a possible D match to TRBD2 (6 bases). Trimming stripped 5 bases from V and 4 bases from J, with 12 bases between. The CDR3 has 14 amino acids. Germline assignment: CDR1 MDHEN and CDR2 SYDVKM. The CDR3 reads CASSQYGLYNEQFF. CDR3 nucleotide sequence: TGTGCCAGCAGTCAGTACGGACTATACAATGAGCAGTTCTTC.

J is TRBJ2-1 and V is TRBV6-5; the match to TRBD1 covers 9 bases. This CDR3 spans 15 amino acids. After removal of 2 bases from V and 2 bases from J, the junction contained 1 base not matched to a gene. Germline loops: CDR1 MNHEY, CDR2 SVGAGI. This CDR3 is CASSYDRGTYNEQFF. The CDR3 coding sequence is TGTGCCAGCAGTTACGACAGGGGGACCTACAATGAGCAGTTCTTC.

This clone was found once. The chain carries TRBV4-3 and TRBJ2-3, with 9 bases that match TRBD1. Germline lookup yields CDR1 LGHNA and CDR2 YSLEER. With V trimmed by 5 bases and J by 2 bases, 2 bases remained unmatched. CDR3 length equals 14 residues. This chain's CDR3 is CASSWTGATDTQYF. CDR3 nucleotide sequence: TGCGCCAGCAGCTGGACAGGGGCCACAGATACGCAGTATTTT.

The chain recombines TRBV11-2 with TRBJ2-1, with a tentative D call TRBD1 (5 bases). Germline CDR1 and CDR2: SGHAT and FQNNGV. V shed 5 bases and J shed 0 bases, with 11 bases lying between them. The CDR3 has 15 residues. The CDR3 DNA sequence: TGTGCCAGCAGCCACCAGGGTAGCTCCTACAATGAGCAGTTCTTC. This translates into CASSHQGSSYNEQFF.

The J gene is TRBJ1-5, the V gene TRBV15, with 9 bases lining up with TRBD1. Germline CDR1 is LNHNV and CDR2 is YYDKDF (reference sequence). V was clipped by 3 bases and J by 3 bases; unmatched bases: 6. The CDR3 has 16 residues. CDR3 residues: CATSSPGTGINQPQHF. DNA for the CDR3: TGTGCCACCAGCAGTCCCGGGACAGGGATCAATCAGCCCCAGCATTTT.

The chain combines TRBV7-9 with TRBJ2-3, with TRBD2 matching 7 bases. V lost 5 bases to trimming and J lost 6 bases; unmatched junction nucleotides: 8. Per germline, CDR1 SEHNR and CDR2 FQNEAQ (reference sequence). The CDR3 runs to 14 residues. The CDR3 sequence: CASSPRTRGDTQYF. In DNA, the CDR3 is TGTGCCAGCAGCCCTAGGACTAGGGGCGATACGCAGTATTTT.

The genes are TRBV28 and TRBJ2-5; 7 nucleotides align to TRBD1. Germline CDR1 reads MDHEN; CDR2 reads SYDVKM. This CDR3 spans 17 amino acids. Unmatched junction bases numbered 11, after V lost 3 bases and J lost 1 base. In DNA form, the CDR3 reads TGTGCCAGCAGTTTTTTGCTGACAGGGCCCGTCCAAGAGACCCAGTACTTC. Its protein is CASSFLLTGPVQETQYF.

This clone has more than one count but fewer than ten. The rearrangement joins TRBV28 to TRBJ1-1; D call uncertain. Trimming stripped 6 bases from V and 4 bases from J, with 6 bases between. The CDR3 length is 11 residues. Per the germline V gene, CDR1 is MDHEN and CDR2 is SYDVKM. The CDR3 protein is CASRVRTEAFF. In nucleotides, the CDR3 is TGTGCCAGCAGAGTCCGCACTGAAGCTTTCTTT.

The chain recombines TRBV25-1 with TRBJ2-3; D is unresolved. The V gene lost 1 base and the J gene lost 4 bases, with 3 bases spanning the gap. The CDR3 covers 12 residues. Germline CDR1 MGHDK, CDR2 SYGVNS. The CDR3 DNA follows: TGTGCCAGCAGTGAATTAGCAGATACGCAGTATTTT. Amino acid sequence: CASSELADTQYF.

V and J are TRBV2 and TRBJ1-6; D uncertain. The V gene lost 2 bases and the J gene lost 0 bases, with 11 bases spanning the gap. This CDR3 has 17 residues. Germline V gene sequence: CDR1 SNHLY, CDR2 FYNNEI. CDR3 sequence: CASSEMDYSSYNSPLHF. The DNA of the CDR3 is TGTGCCAGCAGTGAAATGGACTACAGCTCCTATAATTCACCCCTCCACTTT.

This chain links TRBV7-9 with TRBJ2-7, with TRBD1 matching 10 bases. The germline gives CDR1 SEHNR, CDR2 FQNEAQ (reference sequence). The CDR3 length is 14 residues. After removal of 1 base from V and 5 bases from J, the junction contained 2 bases not matched to a gene. The CDR3 DNA sequence: TGTGCCAGCAGCTTAGGACAGGGGGCGCACGAGCAGTACTTC. This gives the protein CASSLGQGAHEQYF.

V is TRBV6-5 and J is TRBJ1-1; 7 nucleotides match TRBD1. This CDR3 is 14 amino acids long. CDR1 and CDR2 (germline): MNHEY, SVGAGI. The J segment lost 2 bases and the V segment lost 5 bases, leaving 5 bases of the junction unmatched. CDR3 amino acids: CASSKDRTNTEAFF. For the CDR3, the DNA is TGTGCCAGCAGTAAGGACAGGACAAACACTGAAGCTTTCTTT.

This chain uses TRBV10-3 with TRBJ2-2; the match to TRBD1 covers 9 bases. Germline CDR1 ENHRY, CDR2 SYGVKD. This CDR3 has 16 amino acids. The J segment lost 6 bases and the V segment lost 6 bases, leaving 11 bases of the junction unmatched. The CDR3 reads CAIRGTGGLDAGELFF. The CDR3 DNA reads TGTGCCATCAGAGGAACAGGGGGCTTAGACGCCGGGGAGCTGTTTTTT.

The V gene is TRBV7-8, the J gene TRBJ2-2; TRBD2 might be the D (6 bases). In germline, CDR1 is SGHVS, CDR2 FQNEAQ. The CDR3 totals 17 residues. V gave up 3 bases and J gave up 3 bases, with 17 bases separating them. CDR3 region: CASSFTPGTQYTGELFF. The DNA of the CDR3 is TGTGCCAGCAGCTTTACCCCAGGGACTCAGTACACCGGGGAGCTGTTTTTT.

The chain couples TRBV6-4 to TRBJ2-1; 10 nucleotides line up with TRBD2. The CDR3 spans 15 residues. V was clipped by 6 bases and J by 7 bases; unmatched bases: 9. Looked up from germline, CDR1 is MRHNA and CDR2 is SNTAGT. CDR3 nucleotide sequence: TGTGCCAGCAGCAGGCTAGCGGGAGAGGTAAATGAGCAGTTCTTC. This encodes CASSRLAGEVNEQFF.

Notes on this clone: The same CDR3 arises from other DNA sequences in this sample as well. The chain has TRBV4-1 and TRBJ2-1; TRBD2 matches at 7 bases. Germline-derived CDR1 and CDR2 are MGHRA and YSYEKL. The CDR3 contains 16 residues. Germline trimming cut 2 bases from V and 0 bases from J; bases unmatched to any gene: 4. Written as DNA, the CDR3 is TGCGCCAGCAGCCAACCAGCGGGAAGCTCCTACAATGAGCAGTTCTTC. Protein sequence: CASSQPAGSSYNEQFF.

J is TRBJ2-1 and V is TRBV5-1, with D uncertain. V lost 3 bases, J lost 0 bases, and 13 bases lay in between. The CDR3 has 16 residues. CDR1 SGHRS and CDR2 YFSETQ come from the germline V gene. In nucleotides, the CDR3 is TGCGCCAGCAGCTCACCCGGGTACGGCTCCTACAATGAGCAGTTCTTC. This gives the protein CASSSPGYGSYNEQFF.

This chain links TRBV19 with TRBJ1-5; D unclear. Trimming shortened V by 3 bases and J by 7 bases, and 16 bases separated the two germline ends. Germline CDR1 LNHDA, CDR2 SQIVND (reference sequence). The CDR3 extends over 15 amino acids. The CDR3 is CASSIFPEKQQPQHF. The CDR3 coding sequence is TGTGCCAGTAGTATTTTTCCTGAGAAGCAACAGCCCCAGCATTTT.